What follows are 23 T cell receptor beta chains derived from one specimen sequenced in a study of STAT3 mutations in large granular lymphocyte leukemia. Study conclusions and caveats: Every T-cell large granular lymphocyte leukemia patient had at least one immunodominant TCR beta clonotype.

Their recognized antigens are unknown. Assay: immunoSEQ multiplex PCR; the TCRdb copy retains only in-frame clones and omits some. This listing includes about 64 clones. Sequences were obtained from peripheral blood mononuclear cells. Every receptor here comes from a man aged 55 to 70 with T-cell large granular lymphocyte leukemia. Some clones in this sample may be carry-over from other donors' samples.

The chain joins TRBV9 to TRBJ1-3; D might be TRBD1 (5 bases). From germline, CDR1 is SGDLS and CDR2 YYNGEE. CDR3 size: 17 residues. Between the trimmed V and J ends, which lost 3 bases and 0 bases, there was a span of 16 bases. This chain's CDR3 is CASSARANPNSGNTIYF. The CDR3, as DNA: TGTGCCAGCAGCGCCAGGGCCAACCCGAACTCTGGAAACACCATATATTTT.

The rearrangement links TRBV30 to TRBJ2-7; D remains ambiguous. V gave up 0 bases and J gave up 5 bases, with 5 bases separating them. Per germline, CDR1 GTSNPN and CDR2 SVGIG (reference sequence). This CDR3 has 11 residues. CDR3 region: CAWSVLHEQYF. The CDR3 region has the DNA TGTGCCTGGAGTGTACTCCACGAGCAGTACTTC.

The V call is TRBV10-3, the J call TRBJ2-3; 8 nucleotides align to TRBD1. With 10 bases clipped from V and 1 base from J, the junction kept 4 bases outside the gene matches. The CDR3 runs to 13 residues. CDR1 ENHRY and CDR2 SYGVKD come from the germline V gene. CDR3 nucleotide sequence: TGTGCCACCCTACAGGGGGGCACAGATACGCAGTATTTT. Protein product: CATLQGGTDTQYF.

The genes are TRBV6-5 and TRBJ1-1; D is uncertain. The V and J ends lost 7 bases and 7 bases respectively, with 10 bases between them. In germline, CDR1 is MNHEY, CDR2 SVGAGI. This CDR3 has 11 residues. The CDR3, as DNA: TGTGCCAGCAAATTCGGGGATGAAGCTTTCTTT. This sequence encodes CASKFGDEAFF.

This clone occurred a few times. The rearrangement uses TRBV19 and TRBJ2-1; 13 bases agree with TRBD2. Germline V gene lookup returns CDR1 LNHDA and CDR2 SQIVND (reference sequence). The CDR3 is made up of 18 amino acids. Germline trimming cut 4 bases from V and 3 bases from J; bases unmatched to any gene: 9. In nucleotides, the CDR3 is TGTGCCAGTAGTACGGGACTAGCGGGGTTGAGGGACTACAATGAGCAGTTCTTC. This codes for CASSTGLAGLRDYNEQFF.

This clone was detected a few times. The V and J genes are TRBV6-5 and TRBJ1-2; D is perhaps TRBD1 (6 bases). V lost 6 bases, J lost 7 bases, and 15 bases lay in between. Per germline, CDR1 MNHEY and CDR2 SVGAGI. The CDR3 is made up of 13 amino acids. The DNA of the CDR3 is TGTGCCAGCAGGACTGTAGGGGGATTTGGCTACACCTTC. As protein: CASRTVGGFGYTF.

This clone has just a few counts. This sequence joins TRBV5-1 and TRBJ1-1; D is ambiguous. The CDR3 sequence is 14 residues long. V lost 4 bases and J lost 2, with 12 bases in between. In germline, CDR1 is SGHRS, CDR2 YFSETQ. CDR3 nucleotides: TGCGCCAGCAGCACGACCGATATTAACACTGAAGCTTTCTTT. Its protein product is CASSTTDINTEAFF.

This clone showed up just a few times. The rearrangement links TRBV5-4 to TRBJ1-6, with TRBD1 matching over 10 bases. The V gene's germline CDR1 is SGHNT and CDR2 YYREEE (reference sequence). The CDR3 is 16 amino acids. J lost 5 bases, V lost 4 bases, and 6 bases had no gene match. The CDR3 DNA follows: TGTGCCAGCAGCCCCGGGACAGGGGCGAATAATTCACCCCTCCACTTT. The encoded protein is CASSPGTGANNSPLHF. Using reference TRBV5-4 and TRBJ1-6 for the parts outside the CDR3, the full variable domain is ETGVTQSPTHLIKTRGQQVTLRCSSQSGHNTVSWYQQALGQGPQFIFQYYREEENGRGNFPPRFSGLQFPNYSSELNVNALELDDSALYLCASSPGTGANNSPLHFGNGTRLTVT.

The chain joins TRBV30 to TRBJ2-7; D is unclear. Germline CDR1 is GTSNPN and CDR2 is SVGIG (reference sequence). The CDR3 has 13 amino acids. The V gene lost 0 bases and the J gene lost 1 base, with 7 bases spanning the gap. The CDR3 is CAWSVEDSYEQYF. CDR3 DNA sequence: TGTGCCTGGAGTGTAGAGGATTCCTACGAGCAGTACTTC.

The rearrangement joins TRBV7-9 to TRBJ2-7; 8 nucleotides line up with TRBD1. With V trimmed by 5 bases and J by 5 bases, 8 bases remained unmatched. Germline-derived CDR1 and CDR2 are SEHNR and FQNEAQ (reference sequence). CDR3 length: 14 amino acids. Here the CDR3 reads CASSTPDRENEQYF. The CDR3 bases are TGTGCCAGCAGCACGCCGGACAGGGAGAACGAGCAGTACTTC.

This rearrangement joins TRBV7-9 to TRBJ2-3, with 8 bases aligning to TRBD1. Germline V gene sequence: CDR1 SEHNR, CDR2 FQNEAQ (reference sequence). Germline trimming cut 6 bases from V and 4 bases from J; bases unmatched to any gene: 3. The CDR3 loop spans 13 amino acids. The CDR3 nucleotides are TGTGCCAGCAGGGACAGGGCGGCAGATACGCAGTATTTT. This translates into CASRDRAADTQYF. Combining the CDR3 with reference TRBV7-9 and TRBJ2-3 gives the whole variable domain DTGVSQNPRHKITKRGQNVTFRCDPISEHNRLYWYRQTLGQGPEFLTYFQNEAQLEKSRLLSDRFSAERPKGSFSTLEIQRTEQGDSAMYLCASRDRAADTQYFGPGTRLTVL.

The chain recombines TRBV7-9 with TRBJ2-1, with D perhaps given as TRBD1 or TRBD2 (5 bases each). V was pared by 3 bases and J by 7 bases, with 7 bases between. This CDR3 comprises 12 residues. CDR1 is SEHNR and CDR2 is FQNEAQ in the germline V gene (reference sequence). As DNA, the CDR3 is TGTGCCAGCAGCTTCGGGACGAATGAGCAGTTCTTC. The encoded protein is CASSFGTNEQFF. The whole variable domain, filled in from reference TRBV7-9 and TRBJ2-1, reads DTGVSQNPRHKITKRGQNVTFRCDPISEHNRLYWYRQTLGQGPEFLTYFQNEAQLEKSRLLSDRFSAERPKGSFSTLEIQRTEQGDSAMYLCASSFGTNEQFFGPGTRLTVL.

This clone showed up just a few times. The CDR3 sequence is CASSLSRQGKETQYF. The CDR3 bases are TGTGCCAGCAGCCTATCCAGACAGGGGAAGGAGACCCAGTACTTC. V and J are TRBV5-6 and TRBJ2-5; 8 bases match TRBD1. The V segment lost 4 bases and the J segment 5 bases; nucleotides outside the gene matches: 10. This CDR3 comprises 15 residues. In germline, CDR1 is SGHDT, CDR2 YYEEEE.

By share, this clone ranks as hyperexpanded. V usage is TRBV18 and J usage is TRBJ1-2; D gene uncertain. This CDR3 comprises 14 residues. V was clipped by 3 bases and J by 5 bases, with 13 bases between them. Germline-derived CDR1 and CDR2 are KGHSH and LQKENI. The CDR3 region has the DNA TGTGCCAGCTCACCCGATCAGCGAGCATATGGCTACACCTTC. The encoded protein is CASSPDQRAYGYTF.

This clone was detected only a few times. The V gene is TRBV5-1, the J gene TRBJ2-7; the D gene is possibly TRBD1 (6 bases). Germline-derived CDR1 and CDR2 are SGHRS and YFSETQ. V shed 3 bases and J shed 2 bases, with 15 bases lying between them. The CDR3 extends over 15 amino acids. CDR3 in DNA: TGCGCCAGCAGCTGGTCGGGACAAGGGCCCTACGAGCAGTACTTC. It encodes CASSWSGQGPYEQYF. The whole variable domain, filled in from reference TRBV5-1 and TRBJ2-7, reads KAGVTQTPRYLIKTRGQQVTLSCSPISGHRSVSWYQQTPGQGLQFLFEYFSETQRNKGNFPGRFSGRQFSNSRSEMNVSTLELGDSALYLCASSWSGQGPYEQYFGPGTRLTVT.

This clone was counted between two and nine times. The chain employs TRBV19 and TRBJ1-4; 7 bases are shared with TRBD1. This CDR3 has 14 residues. Germline trimming cut 5 bases from V and 4 bases from J; bases unmatched to any gene: 4. CDR1 is LNHDA, CDR2 SQIVND, per germline (reference sequence). The CDR3 loop is CASSWDSRNEKLFF. CDR3 sequence (DNA): TGTGCCAGTAGTTGGGACAGTCGTAATGAAAAACTGTTTTTT. Filled out from reference TRBV19 and TRBJ1-4, the complete variable domain reads DGGITQSPKYLFRKEGQNVTLSCEQNLNHDAMYWYRQDPGQGLRLIYYSQIVNDFQKGDIAEGYSVSREKKESFPLTVTSAQKNPTAFYLCASSWDSRNEKLFFGSGTQLSVL.

This clone turned up a few times. The CDR3 DNA is TGTGCCAGCTCTAATTTAATCCCCCCTGGGGCCAACGTCCTGACTTTC. This sequence encodes CASSNLIPPGANVLTF. V usage is TRBV18 and J usage is TRBJ2-6; D is ambiguous. Germline V lookup: CDR1 KGHSH, CDR2 LQKENI. The length of the CDR3 is 16 residues. Deletions cut 6 bases from V and 2 bases from J, with 14 bases between.

V usage is TRBV28 and J usage is TRBJ1-6, with D possibly TRBD1 on 5 matching bases. Germline assignment: CDR1 MDHEN and CDR2 SYDVKM. The V end was cut by 6 bases, the J end by 15 bases, with 15 bases between. The CDR3 has 12 amino acids. CDR3 coding DNA: TGTGCCAGCAGCCCCCCGAGGGGAGGCCTCCACTTT. The encoded protein is CASSPPRGGLHF.

This clone was found a few times. The chain's CDR3 is CASSVGQNVYEQYF. DNA of the CDR3: TGTGCCAGCAGCGTAGGCCAGAATGTCTACGAGCAGTACTTC. The rearrangement links TRBV9 to TRBJ2-7, with D unresolved. This CDR3 contains 14 residues. V lost 0 bases to trimming and J lost 3 bases, with 10 bases between them. Per the germline V gene, CDR1 is SGDLS and CDR2 is YYNGEE.

This chain uses TRBV5-4 with TRBJ2-3; 10 bases are shared with TRBD2. Trimming cost V 4 bases and J 6 bases; bases outside gene matches: 11. Germline CDR1 reads SGHNT; CDR2 reads YYREEE (reference sequence). CDR3 length: 16 residues. Written as DNA, the CDR3 is TGTGCCAGCAGCCGCGAAAATCTAGCGGGAGAGGATACGCAGTATTTT. Translating it yields CASSRENLAGEDTQYF.

The CDR3 sequence is CASSTKTDRGGNTQYF. In DNA, the CDR3 is TGTGCCAGCAGTACCAAAACGGACAGGGGGGGAAATACGCAGTATTTT. The genes are TRBV7-9 and TRBJ2-3, with 10 bases aligning to TRBD1. Germline trimming cut 6 bases from V and 7 bases from J; bases unmatched to any gene: 13. The CDR3 spans 16 residues. CDR1 and CDR2 from the germline V gene are SEHNR and FQNEAQ (reference sequence).

This clone is categorized as large. This rearrangement joins TRBV20-1 to TRBJ2-7, with 8 bases that match TRBD1. Germline trimming cut 6 bases from V and 6 bases from J; bases unmatched to any gene: 4. From germline, CDR1 is DFQATT and CDR2 SNEGSKA (reference sequence). The CDR3 consists of 11 residues. CDR3 DNA: TGCAGTGCCACAGGGGGGTTCGAGCAGTACTTC. This sequence encodes CSATGGFEQYF.

This clone was counted a few times. V and J are TRBV11-2 and TRBJ1-1; no clear D gene. Trimming took 1 base from V and 3 from J, leaving 12 bases between them. Germline V lookup: CDR1 SGHAT, CDR2 FQNNGV. The CDR3 totals 15 residues. The CDR3 protein is CASSLGRNSHTEAFF. CDR3 bases: TGTGCCAGCAGCTTAGGTCGGAACAGTCACACTGAAGCTTTCTTT.